The 5 T cell receptor beta chains below all came from one sample that was sequenced in a study of cytomegalovirus exposure and HLA in healthy donors. Use of 60 Vbeta and 13 Jbeta primers characterized the PCR. Data came from immunoSEQ multiplex PCR; TCRdb stores just in-frame clones and leaves some out. The sample has 150,000 to 200,000 clones; 85% to 90% are singletons. Material: PBMCs. These receptors were taken from a woman aged 18-29 years in good health and CMV-seronegative.

This chain connects TRBV19 to TRBJ1-1; D ambiguous. Trimming cost V 5 bases and J 5 bases, with 12 bases left between them. CDR3 length: 13 amino acids. Germline CDR1 LNHDA, CDR2 SQIVND (reference sequence). CDR3 DNA: TGTGCCAGTAGTCCGGGAAGCGGAACTGAAGCTTTCTTT. Protein product: CASSPGSGTEAFF.

J is TRBJ2-5 and V is TRBV30; 11 bases are a match to TRBD2. V lost 2 bases to trimming and J lost 2 bases; unmatched junction nucleotides: 4. The CDR3 loop spans 15 amino acids. CDR1 and CDR2 from the germline V gene are GTSNPN and SVGIG (reference sequence). The CDR3 sequence is CAWSRLAGRQETQYF. The DNA for the CDR3 is TGTGCCTGGAGTAGACTAGCGGGAAGGCAAGAGACCCAGTACTTC.

V is TRBV7-3 and J is TRBJ2-1; 8 bases map to TRBD1. CDR1 is SGHTA and CDR2 is FQGTGA in the germline V gene. Trimming removed 5 bases from V and 3 bases from J; junction bases left unmatched: 12. The CDR3 runs 17 residues. The CDR3 DNA reads TGTGCCAGCAGCACATATGACAGGGGAATAGGCTACAATGAGCAGTTCTTC. Translation gives CASSTYDRGIGYNEQFF.

This chain connects TRBV10-3 to TRBJ1-6; TRBD1 aligns across 7 bases. This CDR3 is built from 13 residues. From germline, CDR1 is ENHRY and CDR2 SYGVKD. Unmatched junction bases numbered 2, after V lost 8 bases and J lost 4 bases. The CDR3 DNA follows: TGTGCCATCCGGACAGGATATAATTCACCCCTCCACTTT. This sequence encodes CAIRTGYNSPLHF.

This rearrangement joins TRBV5-1 to TRBJ2-1; 15 bases align to TRBD2. The CDR3 is 19 residues long. V dropped 3 bases and J dropped 0; count of bases not matched to a gene: 7. Germline loops: CDR1 SGHRS, CDR2 YFSETQ. CDR3 nucleotides: TGCGCCAGCAGCTCCCCGGGACTAGCGGGGGGCAGCTCCTACAATGAGCAGTTCTTC. As protein: CASSSPGLAGGSSYNEQFF.